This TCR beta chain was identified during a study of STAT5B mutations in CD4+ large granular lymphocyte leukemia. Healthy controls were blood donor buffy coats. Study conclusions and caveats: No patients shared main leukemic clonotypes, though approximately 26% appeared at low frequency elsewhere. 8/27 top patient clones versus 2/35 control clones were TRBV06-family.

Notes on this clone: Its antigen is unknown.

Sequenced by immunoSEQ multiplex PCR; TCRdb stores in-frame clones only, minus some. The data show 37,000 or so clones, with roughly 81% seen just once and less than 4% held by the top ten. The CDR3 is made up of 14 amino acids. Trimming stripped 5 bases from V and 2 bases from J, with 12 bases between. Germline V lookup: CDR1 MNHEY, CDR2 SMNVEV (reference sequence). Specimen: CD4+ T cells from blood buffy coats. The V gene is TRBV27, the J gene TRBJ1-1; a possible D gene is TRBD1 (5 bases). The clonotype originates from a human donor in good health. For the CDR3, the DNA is TGTGCCAGCAGTGGGGGACTGGGTAACACTGAAGCTTTCTTT. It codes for CASSGGLGNTEAFF.